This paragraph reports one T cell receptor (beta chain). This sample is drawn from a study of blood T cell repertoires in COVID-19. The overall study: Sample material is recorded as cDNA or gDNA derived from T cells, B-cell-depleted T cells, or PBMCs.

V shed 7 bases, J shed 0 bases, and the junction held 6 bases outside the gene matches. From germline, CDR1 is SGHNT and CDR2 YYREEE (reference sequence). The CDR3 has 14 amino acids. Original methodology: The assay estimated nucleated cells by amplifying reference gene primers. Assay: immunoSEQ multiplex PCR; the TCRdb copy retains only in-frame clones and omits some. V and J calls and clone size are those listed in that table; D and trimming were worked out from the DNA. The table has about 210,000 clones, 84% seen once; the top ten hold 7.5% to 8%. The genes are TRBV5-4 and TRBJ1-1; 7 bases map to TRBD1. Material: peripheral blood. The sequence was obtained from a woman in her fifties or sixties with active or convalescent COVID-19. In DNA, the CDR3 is TGTGCCAGCCTCCGGGACAGCGTGAACACTGAAGCTTTCTTT. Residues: CASLRDSVNTEAFF. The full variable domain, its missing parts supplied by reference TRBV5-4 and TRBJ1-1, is ETGVTQSPTHLIKTRGQQVTLRCSSQSGHNTVSWYQQALGQGPQFIFQYYREEENGRGNFPPRFSGLQFPNYSSELNVNALELDDSALYLCASLRDSVNTEAFFGQGTRLTVV.